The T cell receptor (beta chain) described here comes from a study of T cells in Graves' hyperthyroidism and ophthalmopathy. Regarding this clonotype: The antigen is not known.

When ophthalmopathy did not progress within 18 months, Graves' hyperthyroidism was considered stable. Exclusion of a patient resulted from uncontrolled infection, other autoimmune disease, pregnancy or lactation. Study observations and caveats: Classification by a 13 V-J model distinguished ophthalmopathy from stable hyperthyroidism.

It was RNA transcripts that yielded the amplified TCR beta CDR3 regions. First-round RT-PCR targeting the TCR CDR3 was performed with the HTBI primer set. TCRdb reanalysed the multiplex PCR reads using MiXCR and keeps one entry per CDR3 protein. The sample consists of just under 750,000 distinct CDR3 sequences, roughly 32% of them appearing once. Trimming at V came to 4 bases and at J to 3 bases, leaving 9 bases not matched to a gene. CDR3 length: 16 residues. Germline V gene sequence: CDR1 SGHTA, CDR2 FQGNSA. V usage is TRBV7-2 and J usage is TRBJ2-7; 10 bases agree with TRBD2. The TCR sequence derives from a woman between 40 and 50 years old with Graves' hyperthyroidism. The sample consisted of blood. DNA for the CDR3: TGTGCCAGCAGCTCCTCGGTGGCTAGCGGGAGCTACGAGCAGTACTTC. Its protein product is CASSSSVASGSYEQYF.